This TCR beta chain is drawn from a study of blood T cell repertoires in COVID-19. Study as a whole: The United States, Italy and Spain provided the acute and convalescent COVID-19 samples. T cells, B-cell-depleted T cells, or PBMCs supplied cDNA or gDNA.

CDR3 length: 19 residues. CDR1 and CDR2 from the germline V gene are SGHDT and YYEEEE. V lost 5 bases to trimming and J lost 0 bases; unmatched junction nucleotides: 16. Per the study methods: Estimates of nucleated cell counts were drawn from the amplification of reference gene primers. This table comes from immunoSEQ multiplex PCR, and its TCRdb copy is limited to in-frame clones, with some not included. V and J calls and clone size are those listed in that table; D and trimming were worked out from the DNA. The repertoire holds around 130,000 clones, with around 77% as singletons. This sequence originates from a human donor in a cohort sampled during active COVID-19. J is TRBJ2-1 and V is TRBV5-6; TRBD2 aligns across 8 bases. Material: peripheral blood. This chain's CDR3 is CASSFPQGGGPISYNEQFF. The CDR3 nucleotides read TGTGCCAGCAGTTTCCCCCAGGGCGGGGGGCCCATCTCCTACAATGAGCAGTTCTTC.